A single sample gave rise to the 23 T cell receptor beta chains below, sequenced in a study of blood T cells in healthy people across ages. Then a second PCR, running about 6 to 11 cycles, was carried out with a sample-barcoded 5' primer and a J-beta primer mix. Using its own MiXCR run on the 5' RACE reads, TCRdb lists one record per CDR3 protein. Here the sample spans approximately 580,000 distinct CDR3 sequences, 20% to 30% being singletons. This same sample was also part of a study on T cells of mothers and their children.

The sequenced material came from blood. The receptors were gathered from a boy aged 5-17 years in good health.

V is TRBV30 and J is TRBJ1-6, with TRBD1 as a possible D gene (6 bases). CDR3 length: 14 residues. The V gene's germline CDR1 is GTSNPN and CDR2 SVGIG (reference sequence). V shed 3 bases and J shed 6 bases, with 12 bases lying between them. The chain's CDR3 is CAWRMRGFNSPLHF. The CDR3 DNA reads as TGTGCCTGGAGAATGAGGGGGTTTAATTCACCCCTCCACTTT.

In its sample, this clonotype was seen a few times. The CDR3 sequence: CSVAGPFPEAFF. The CDR3, as DNA: TGCAGCGTTGCCGGACCTTTTCCCGAAGCTTTCTTT. The chain links TRBV29-1 to TRBJ1-1, with D hard to call. CDR3 length equals 12 residues. Trimming cost V 4 bases and J 8 bases, with 14 bases left between them. Germline CDR1 reads SQVTM; CDR2 reads ANQGSEA.

The chain joins TRBV27 to TRBJ2-1; D remains ambiguous. The V end was cut by 3 bases, the J end by 0 bases, with 9 bases between. The CDR3 covers 15 residues. Germline V gene lookup returns CDR1 MNHEY and CDR2 SMNVEV (reference sequence). Here the CDR3 reads CASSLRRISYNEQFF. DNA for the CDR3: TGTGCCAGCAGTTTGAGGCGAATCTCCTACAATGAGCAGTTCTTC.

The rearrangement links TRBV5-1 to TRBJ2-5, with 13 bases that match TRBD2. The CDR3 runs 14 residues. Germline CDR1 SGHRS, CDR2 YFSETQ. With 4 bases clipped from V and 8 bases from J, the junction kept 5 bases outside the gene matches. For the CDR3, the DNA is TGCGCCAGCAGCGAGGGACTAGCGGGGCTTACCCAGTACTTC. Translated, it gives CASSEGLAGLTQYF.

The chain has TRBV4-3 and TRBJ2-5, with 12 bases matching TRBD2. The J call may not be correct, given that the DNA end is closer to TRBJ2-1. Germline-derived CDR1 and CDR2 are LGHNA and YSLEER. The CDR3 loop spans 16 amino acids. The CDR3 nucleotides read TGCGCCAGCAGCCAAGGAACTAGCGGGGGGTTGAATGAGCAGTTCTTC. Encoded protein: CASSQGTSGGLNEQFF.

This clonotype was observed a handful of times. The CDR3 sequence is CASKLTSPGDEQFF. DNA for the CDR3: TGTGCCAGCAAATTGACTAGTCCGGGCGATGAGCAGTTCTTC. This rearrangement joins TRBV2 to TRBJ2-5; D possibly corresponds to TRBD2 (6 bases). The J call is doubtful: the DNA matches TRBJ2-1 better. The CDR3 is 14 residues long. The germline V gene encodes CDR1 SNHLY and CDR2 FYNNEI.

This chain links TRBV5-5 with TRBJ2-5; 14 nucleotides align to TRBD2. The CDR3 sequence is 17 residues long. Trimming at V came to 3 bases and at J to 2 bases, leaving 6 bases not matched to a gene. CDR1 SGHKS and CDR2 YYEKEE come from the germline V gene (reference sequence). The CDR3 spells CASSYSGLAGAQETQYF. The CDR3 DNA follows: TGTGCCAGCAGCTACTCGGGACTAGCGGGAGCTCAAGAGACCCAGTACTTC. Looking up the rest from reference TRBV5-5 and TRBJ2-5 gives the full variable domain: DAGVTQSPTHLIKTRGQQVTLRCSPISGHKSVSWYQQVLGQGPQFIFQYYEKEERGRGNFPDRFSARQFPNYSSELNVNALLLGDSALYLCASSYSGLAGAQETQYFGPGTRLLVL.

This clonotype was recorded a few times. The chain couples TRBV20-1 to TRBJ1-2, with D perhaps TRBD1 (5 bases). This CDR3 region has 15 residues. The V gene lost 1 base and the J gene lost 5 bases, with 17 bases spanning the gap. Germline V lookup: CDR1 DFQATT, CDR2 SNEGSKA (reference sequence). CDR3 DNA: TGCAGTGCTAGAGCCCTTAAGGAAGGGGAATATGGCTACACCTTC. Translating it yields CSARALKEGEYGYTF.

This clonotype appeared a few times. The chain carries TRBV30 and TRBJ2-7, with D perhaps given as TRBD1 or TRBD2 (5 bases each). The germline V gene has CDR1 GTSNPN and CDR2 SVGIG (reference sequence). CDR3 length: 14 residues. V gave up 3 bases and J gave up 5 bases, with 17 bases separating them. The CDR3 loop is CAWSPGPFANEQYF. Written as DNA, the CDR3 is TGTGCCTGGAGCCCGGGGCCCTTTGCCAACGAGCAGTACTTC. The full variable domain, with the rest looked up from reference TRBV30 and TRBJ2-7, is SQTIHQWPATLVQPVGSPLSLECTVEGTSNPNLYWYRQAAGRGLQLLFYSVGIGQISSEVPQNLSASRPQDRQFILSSKKLLLSDSGFYLCAWSPGPFANEQYFGPGTRLTVT.

There are a few counts of this clonotype. This chain joins TRBV29-1 and TRBJ2-1; unclear D gene. The V gene's germline CDR1 is SQVTM and CDR2 ANQGSEA. Trimming took off 5 bases at V and 4 bases at J, with 6 bases between the two ends. The CDR3 covers 11 residues. The CDR3 here is CSVSNYNEQFF. In DNA form, the CDR3 reads TGCAGCGTTAGTAATTACAATGAGCAGTTCTTC.

V gene TRBV18 combines with J gene TRBJ2-5; D call uncertain. This CDR3 is 15 amino acids long. Per germline, CDR1 KGHSH and CDR2 LQKENI. V gave up 4 bases and J gave up 1 base, with 13 bases separating them. This chain's CDR3 is CASSHLTELQETQYF. As DNA, the CDR3 is TGTGCCAGCTCACACCTTACAGAGCTCCAAGAGACCCAGTACTTC.

J is TRBJ1-2 and V is TRBV7-2; 7 bases map to TRBD1. The germline gives CDR1 SGHTA, CDR2 FQGNSA. The CDR3 is made up of 13 amino acids. V was clipped by 1 base and J by 7 bases; unmatched bases: 3. The DNA of the CDR3 is TGTGCCAGCAGCTTAGAGACAGGGATTGGCTACACCTTC. The encoded protein is CASSLETGIGYTF.

The table lists this clonotype with a count of one. This rearrangement joins TRBV7-9 to TRBJ2-5, with TRBD2 as a possible D gene (6 bases). V shed 5 bases and J shed 7 bases, with 11 bases lying between them. CDR1 and CDR2 (germline): SEHNR, FQNEAQ (reference sequence). This CDR3 is 12 amino acids long. CDR3 region: CASSRGFGTQYF. The DNA for the CDR3 is TGTGCCAGCAGCCGGGGGTTCGGGACCCAGTACTTC.

This clonotype was counted a single time. The CDR3 sequence: CASGRGQETQYF. In DNA form, the CDR3 reads TGTGCCAGCGGACGGGGGCAAGAGACCCAGTACTTC. The chain uses TRBV9 and TRBJ2-5; perhaps TRBD2 as D (6 bases). CDR3 length equals 12 residues. Trimming took off 7 bases at V and 2 bases at J, with 9 bases between the two ends. CDR1 is SGDLS, CDR2 YYNGEE, per germline.

This clonotype appeared a few times. V is TRBV7-3 and J is TRBJ2-1; TRBD1 matches at 10 bases. V shed 7 bases and J 7 bases; nucleotides not matched to a gene: 7. CDR3 size: 14 residues. From germline, CDR1 is SGHTA and CDR2 FQGTGA. The CDR3 loop reads CASNRDRGTNEQFF. The CDR3, as DNA: TGTGCCAGCAATCGGGACAGGGGAACGAATGAGCAGTTCTTC.

This clonotype appeared a few times. This rearrangement joins TRBV7-2 to TRBJ1-6; D is ambiguous. CDR1 and CDR2 (germline): SGHTA, FQGNSA. Trimming took off 8 bases at V and 4 bases at J, with 9 bases between the two ends. The CDR3 covers 13 residues. The CDR3 nucleotides are TGTGCCAGCTCACAGCCTTATAATTCACCCCTCCACTTT. It is translated as CASSQPYNSPLHF.

The chain has TRBV5-1 and TRBJ2-3, with 13 bases that match TRBD2. V shed 4 bases, J shed 4 bases, and the junction held 12 bases outside the gene matches. The germline V gene encodes CDR1 SGHRS and CDR2 YFSETQ. CDR3 length: 18 amino acids. The CDR3 region has the DNA TGCGCCAGCAGCCGTGGCCCTACTAGCGGGAGGGTTCCAGATACGCAGTATTTT. Protein product: CASSRGPTSGRVPDTQYF. Full variable domain (remainder filled in from reference TRBV5-1 and TRBJ2-3): KAGVTQTPRYLIKTRGQQVTLSCSPISGHRSVSWYQQTPGQGLQFLFEYFSETQRNKGNFPGRFSGRQFSNSRSEMNVSTLELGDSALYLCASSRGPTSGRVPDTQYFGPGTRLTVL.

This rearrangement joins TRBV29-1 to TRBJ2-2; maybe TRBD2 (5 bases). Trimming removed 2 bases from V and 7 bases from J, with 17 bases in between. The germline V gene has CDR1 SQVTM and CDR2 ANQGSEA. The CDR3 runs 15 residues. The CDR3 bases are TGCAGCGTTGAATTCTCCAGCGGTGCTGGCGGGGAGCTGTTTTTT. Residues: CSVEFSSGAGGELFF.

The J gene is TRBJ2-1, the V gene TRBV20-1, with D possibly being TRBD1 (6 bases). Matching the DNA end better, TRBJ2-5 makes the J call doubtful. This CDR3 has 14 residues. CDR1 is DFQATT and CDR2 is SNEGSKA in the germline V gene (reference sequence). CDR3 sequence reads: CSASVQGELETQYF. DNA of the CDR3: TGCAGTGCTAGTGTACAGGGAGAATTGGAGACCCAGTACTTC.

This chain uses TRBV29-1 with TRBJ2-1; TRBD2 aligns across 10 bases. V trimming: 7 bases; J trimming: 3 bases; junction bases outside the gene matches: 9. The CDR3 sequence is 15 residues long. CDR1 is SQVTM, CDR2 ANQGSEA, per germline. CDR3 region: CSAPGASGGYNEQFF. As DNA, the CDR3 is TGCAGCGCTCCGGGGGCTAGCGGGGGCTACAATGAGCAGTTCTTC.

In this sample, this clonotype is medium-sized (0.01 to 0.1%). The J gene is TRBJ2-6, the V gene TRBV6-4; 13 nucleotides align to TRBD2. The CDR3 has 17 amino acids. The V and J ends lost 3 bases and 4 bases, in that order; junction bases with no gene match: 3. Looked up from germline, CDR1 is MRHNA and CDR2 is SNTAGT. The CDR3 region is CASSEGLAGEGANVLTF. The CDR3, as DNA: TGTGCCAGCAGTGAAGGACTAGCGGGGGAAGGGGCCAACGTCCTGACTTTC.

The rearrangement links TRBV28 to TRBJ2-7; tentatively, D is TRBD2 (6 bases). The length of the CDR3 is 14 residues. The germline CDR1 and CDR2 sequences are MDHEN and SYDVKM. V was clipped by 3 bases and J by 2 bases, with 11 bases between them. The CDR3 DNA reads as TGTGCCAGCAGTTTTGATGGGGGGACCTACGAGCAGTACTTC. Protein sequence: CASSFDGGTYEQYF.

The chain has TRBV6-2 or TRBV6-3 and TRBJ1-5; D not resolved. Germline values: CDR1 MNHEY, CDR2 SVGEGT. The length of the CDR3 is 15 residues. Trimming cost V 1 base and J 0 bases, with 7 bases left between them. CDR3 sequence (DNA): TGTGCCAGCAGTTACTACGGGGTTAGCAATCAGCCCCAGCATTTT. This translates into CASSYYGVSNQPQHF.